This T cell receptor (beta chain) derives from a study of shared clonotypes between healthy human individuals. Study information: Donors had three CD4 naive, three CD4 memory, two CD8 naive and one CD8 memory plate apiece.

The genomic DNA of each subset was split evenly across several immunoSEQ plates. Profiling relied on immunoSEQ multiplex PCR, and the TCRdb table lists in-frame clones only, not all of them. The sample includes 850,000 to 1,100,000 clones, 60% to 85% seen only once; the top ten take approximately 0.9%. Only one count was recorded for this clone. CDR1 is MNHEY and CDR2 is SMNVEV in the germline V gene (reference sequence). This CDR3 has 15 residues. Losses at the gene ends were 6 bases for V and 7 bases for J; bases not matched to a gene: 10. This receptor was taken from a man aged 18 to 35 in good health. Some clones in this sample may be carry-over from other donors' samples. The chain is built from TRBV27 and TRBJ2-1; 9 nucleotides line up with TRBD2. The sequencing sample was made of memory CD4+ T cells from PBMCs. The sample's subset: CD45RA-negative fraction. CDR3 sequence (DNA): TGTGCCAGCAGCCACTTAGCGGGAGAAGGAAATGAGCAGTTCTTC. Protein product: CASSHLAGEGNEQFF.